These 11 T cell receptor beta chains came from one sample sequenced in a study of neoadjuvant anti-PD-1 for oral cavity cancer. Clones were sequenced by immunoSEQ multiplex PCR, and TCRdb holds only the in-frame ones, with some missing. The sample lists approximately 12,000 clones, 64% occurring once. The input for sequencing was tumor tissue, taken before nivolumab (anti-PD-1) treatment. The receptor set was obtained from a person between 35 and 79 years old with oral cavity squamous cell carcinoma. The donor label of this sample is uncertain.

CDR3 sequence: CSGWESGRDEQYF. CDR3 sequence (DNA): TGCAGCGGGTGGGAATCCGGTAGGGACGAGCAGTACTTC. V is TRBV29-1 and J is TRBJ2-7; D call uncertain. With 7 bases removed from V and 5 bases from J, the gap between germline ends came to 18 bases. This CDR3 comprises 13 residues. The germline gives CDR1 SQVTM, CDR2 ANQGSEA.

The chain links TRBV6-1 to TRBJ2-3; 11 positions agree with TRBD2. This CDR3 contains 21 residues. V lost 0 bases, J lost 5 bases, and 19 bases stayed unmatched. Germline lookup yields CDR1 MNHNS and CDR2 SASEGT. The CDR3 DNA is TGTGCCAGCAGTGAAGCCCGTGGAGGACTAGCGGGCCCACGGTGGTTAGATACGCAGTATTTT. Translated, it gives CASSEARGGLAGPRWLDTQYF.

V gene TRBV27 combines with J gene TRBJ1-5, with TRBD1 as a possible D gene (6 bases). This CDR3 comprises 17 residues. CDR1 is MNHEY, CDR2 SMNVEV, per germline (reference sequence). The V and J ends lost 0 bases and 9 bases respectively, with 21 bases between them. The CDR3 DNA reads TGTGCCAGCAGTTTATCGAAACGAACAGGGCAATACCGGCCCCAGCATTTT. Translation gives CASSLSKRTGQYRPQHF.

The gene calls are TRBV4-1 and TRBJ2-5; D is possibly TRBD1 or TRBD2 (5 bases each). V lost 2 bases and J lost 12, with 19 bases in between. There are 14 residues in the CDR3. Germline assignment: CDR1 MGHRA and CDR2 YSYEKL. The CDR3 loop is CASSQNTISGREYF. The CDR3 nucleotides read TGCGCCAGCAGCCAAAACACCATTTCGGGGCGCGAGTACTTC.

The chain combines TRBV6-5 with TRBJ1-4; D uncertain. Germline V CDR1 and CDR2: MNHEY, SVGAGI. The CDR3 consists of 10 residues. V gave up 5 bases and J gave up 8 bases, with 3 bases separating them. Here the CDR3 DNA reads TGTGCCAGCAGTGCGGAAAAACTGTTTTTT. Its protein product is CASSAEKLFF.

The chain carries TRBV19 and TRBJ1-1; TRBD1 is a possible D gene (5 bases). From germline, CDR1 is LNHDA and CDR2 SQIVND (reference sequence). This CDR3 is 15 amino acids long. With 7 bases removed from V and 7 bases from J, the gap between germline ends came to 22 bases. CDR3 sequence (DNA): TGTGCCAGTAAGGTTCAGGGTTTTGACCTAATTGAAGCTTTCTTT. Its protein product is CASKVQGFDLIEAFF.

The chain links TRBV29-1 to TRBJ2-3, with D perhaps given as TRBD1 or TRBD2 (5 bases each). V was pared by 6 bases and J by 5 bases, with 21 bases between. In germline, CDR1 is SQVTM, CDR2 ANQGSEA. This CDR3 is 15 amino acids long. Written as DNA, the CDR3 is TGCAGCGTGGACCGAGGACCAGGGAGAGGAGATACGCAGTATTTT. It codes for CSVDRGPGRGDTQYF.

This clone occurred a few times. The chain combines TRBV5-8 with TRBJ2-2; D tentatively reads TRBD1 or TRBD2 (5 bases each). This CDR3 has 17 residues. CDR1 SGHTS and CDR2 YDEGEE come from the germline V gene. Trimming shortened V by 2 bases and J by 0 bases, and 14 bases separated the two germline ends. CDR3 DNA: TGTGCCAGCAGCTTTGGGGGTATCCCCGCGAACACCGGGGAGCTGTTTTTT. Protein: CASSFGGIPANTGELFF.

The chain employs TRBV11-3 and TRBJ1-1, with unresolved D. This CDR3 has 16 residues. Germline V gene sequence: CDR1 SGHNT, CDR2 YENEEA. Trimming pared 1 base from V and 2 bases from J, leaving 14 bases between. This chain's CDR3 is CASSLGLGRSNTEAFF. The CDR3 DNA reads TGTGCCAGCAGCTTAGGCCTCGGGCGGTCCAACACTGAAGCTTTCTTT.

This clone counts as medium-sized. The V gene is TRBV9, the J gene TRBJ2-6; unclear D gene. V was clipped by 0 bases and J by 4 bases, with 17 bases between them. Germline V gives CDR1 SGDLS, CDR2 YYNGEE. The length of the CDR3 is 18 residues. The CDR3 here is CASSVEGSVSSGANVLTF. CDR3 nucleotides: TGTGCCAGCAGCGTAGAAGGCTCAGTCTCCTCCGGGGCCAACGTCCTGACTTTC.

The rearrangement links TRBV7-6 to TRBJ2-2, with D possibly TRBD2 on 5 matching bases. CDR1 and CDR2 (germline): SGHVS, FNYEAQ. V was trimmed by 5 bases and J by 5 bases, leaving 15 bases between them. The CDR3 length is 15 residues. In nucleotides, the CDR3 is TGTGCCAGCAGCCCCGTCCCGGGGATAACCGGGGAGCTGTTTTTT. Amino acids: CASSPVPGITGELFF.